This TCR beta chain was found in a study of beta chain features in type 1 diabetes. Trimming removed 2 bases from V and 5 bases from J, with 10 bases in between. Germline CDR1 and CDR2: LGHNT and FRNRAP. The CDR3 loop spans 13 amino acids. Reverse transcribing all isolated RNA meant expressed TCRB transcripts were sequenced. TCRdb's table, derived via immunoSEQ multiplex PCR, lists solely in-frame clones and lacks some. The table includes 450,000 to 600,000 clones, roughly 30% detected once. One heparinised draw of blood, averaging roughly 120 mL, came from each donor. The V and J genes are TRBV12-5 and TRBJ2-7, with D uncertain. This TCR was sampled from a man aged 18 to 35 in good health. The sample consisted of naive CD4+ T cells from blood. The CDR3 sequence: CASGLRAEDEQYF. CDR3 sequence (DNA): TGTGCTAGTGGTTTGAGGGCGGAAGACGAGCAGTACTTC.